This T cell receptor (beta chain) was captured by sequencing in a study of blood T cell repertoires in COVID-19. Method: immunoSEQ multiplex PCR; TCRdb's copy keeps in-frame clones and lacks some. The data contain about 300,000 clones, about nine tenths of them seen just once; the ten biggest clones take up less than 2%. The V end was cut by 5 bases, the J end by 11 bases, with 15 bases between. The CDR3 loop spans 12 amino acids. Germline V gene sequence: CDR1 MNHEY, CDR2 SMNVEV (reference sequence). The sample holds a few counts of this clone. This TCR was recovered from a woman aged 25-40 years with COVID-19, enrolled during active disease. Sequencing was carried out using peripheral blood. The chain employs TRBV27 and TRBJ1-2, with D possibly TRBD1 on 6 matching bases. The CDR3 is CASSPLQGVYTF. DNA of the CDR3: TGTGCCAGCAGTCCATTACAGGGAGTTTACACCTTC.